A selection of T cell receptor beta chains follows, all from one sample in a study of cytomegalovirus exposure and HLA in healthy donors. Here immunoSEQ multiplex PCR was the method, and the copy in TCRdb shows in-frame clones only, minus some. Among around 50,000 clones listed, approximately 95% were seen once. The source material was PBMCs. These receptors came from a young woman in good health and CMV-seropositive. CDR3s leave out the opening cysteine and the closing phenylalanine or tryptophan. The order of the fields is J gene, V gene, CDR3 protein.

J: TRBJ2-7
V: TRBV11-2
CDR3: ASSSQTSGPYEQY

J: TRBJ2-1
V: TRBV28
CDR3: ASRPGLLDNEQF

J: TRBJ2-3
V: TRBV7-3
CDR3: ASSFRGTSTDTQY

J: TRBJ2-2
V: TRBV4-3
CDR3: ASSRKAGSGGQAGELF

J: TRBJ2-2
V: TRBV10-2
CDR3: ASSVQANTGELF

J: TRBJ2-5
V: TRBV7-3
CDR3: ASSSGGSAGETQY

J: TRBJ2-3
V: TRBV5-1
CDR3: ASRLAGSDTQY

J: TRBJ2-1
V: TRBV6-4
CDR3: ASSGDPGTSVNEQF

J: TRBJ1-2
V: TRBV20-1
CDR3: SARDQGIYT

J: TRBJ2-7
V: TRBV6-5
CDR3: ASSYSGLAGYEQY

J: TRBJ1-4
V: TRBV7-2
CDR3: ASSADKTREKLF

J: TRBJ1-1
V: TRBV4-1
CDR3: ASSQGTGTGDEYTEAF

J: TRBJ2-1
V: TRBV7-9
CDR3: ASSLGGRADNEQF

J: TRBJ1-6
V: TRBV28
CDR3: ASKRLGLDNSPLH

J: TRBJ1-1
V: TRBV6-1
CDR3: ASSEWRGRGDTEAF

J: TRBJ2-1
V: TRBV2
CDR3: ASRDGLAGAYNEQF

J: TRBJ1-1
V: TRBV4-1
CDR3: ASSQGGNRALGSRTEAF

J: TRBJ1-1
V: TRBV19
CDR3: ASSINQALVAF

J: TRBJ2-3
V: TRBV28
CDR3: ASRQGTSGTDTQY

J: TRBJ2-7
V: TRBV5-6
CDR3: ASSFFDREEQY

J: TRBJ2-3
V: TRBV7-8
CDR3: ASSLGWATDTQY

J: TRBJ2-7
V: TRBV6-1
CDR3: ASSGGGLAGPYEQY

J: TRBJ2-5
V: TRBV19
CDR3: ASSPQWGPETQY

J: TRBJ2-1
V: TRBV6-5
CDR3: ASKGLQTPHEQF

J: TRBJ2-2
V: TRBV9
CDR3: ASSVGGRDTGELF

J: TRBJ1-5
V: TRBV19
CDR3: ASETGGGNQPQH

J: TRBJ1-5
V: TRBV6-6
CDR3: ASSYKGDQPQH

J: TRBJ1-1
V: TRBV6-1
CDR3: ASSDRHTNTEAF

J: TRBJ2-7
V: TRBV28
CDR3: ASSRTGGSYEQY

J: TRBJ2-3
V: TRBV27
CDR3: ASSLGTSADTQY

J: TRBJ2-1
V: TRBV5-1
CDR3: ASSPQDSYNEQF

J: TRBJ2-7
V: TRBV2
CDR3: ASSPTPGDSYEQY

J: TRBJ1-2
V: TRBV5-6
CDR3: ASSLLAGGYT

J: TRBJ2-1
V: TRBV18
CDR3: ASSPGQGVEQF

J: TRBJ1-1
V: TRBV29-1
CDR3: SVDRGEGAEAF

J: TRBJ2-7
V: TRBV5-6
CDR3: ASSPAALVKLPYEQY

J: TRBJ2-3
V: TRBV11-1
CDR3: ASSSGQPRDTQY

J: TRBJ2-7
V: TRBV11-2
CDR3: ASSLVSKLAGGSYEQY

J: TRBJ2-3
V: TRBV6-6
CDR3: ASSVRIAGVTDTQY

J: TRBJ2-3
V: TRBV6-1
CDR3: ASSDTGGGGDTQY

J: TRBJ2-5
V: TRBV7-2
CDR3: ASSLADRRETQY

J: TRBJ1-1
V: TRBV18
CDR3: ASSPLDTLRSTEAF

J: TRBJ2-1
V: TRBV19
CDR3: ASSTRVGGVANEQF

J: TRBJ2-2
V: TRBV27
CDR3: ASSLARRRWETGELF

J: TRBJ1-1
V: TRBV18
CDR3: ASSHWGGSGEAF

J: TRBJ2-2
V: TRBV27
CDR3: ASSLLGRSTGELF